This TCR beta chain was sequenced during a study of monozygotic twins with inflammatory bowel disease. Study-level results: The data did not back a single strong IBD-associated clonotype or signal.

cDNA for TCRalpha and TCRbeta was amplified by nested PCRs of roughly 16 then about 10 cycles. TCRdb reanalyzed the 5' RACE reads and collapses them to one entry per CDR3 protein, without DNA. Across about 300,000 distinct CDR3 sequences, the top ten clones capture about 5% of the sample. This CDR3 has 15 residues. From germline, CDR1 is ENHRY and CDR2 SYGVKD. As for this clonotype: Antigen specificity is unknown.

The sequence was collected from a human donor with ulcerative colitis or Crohn's disease, or a healthy co-twin of an affected twin (not recorded which). V gene TRBV10-3 combines with J gene TRBJ1-2. Sample: blood. The CDR3 loop is CAISDLSAGRGGYTF.